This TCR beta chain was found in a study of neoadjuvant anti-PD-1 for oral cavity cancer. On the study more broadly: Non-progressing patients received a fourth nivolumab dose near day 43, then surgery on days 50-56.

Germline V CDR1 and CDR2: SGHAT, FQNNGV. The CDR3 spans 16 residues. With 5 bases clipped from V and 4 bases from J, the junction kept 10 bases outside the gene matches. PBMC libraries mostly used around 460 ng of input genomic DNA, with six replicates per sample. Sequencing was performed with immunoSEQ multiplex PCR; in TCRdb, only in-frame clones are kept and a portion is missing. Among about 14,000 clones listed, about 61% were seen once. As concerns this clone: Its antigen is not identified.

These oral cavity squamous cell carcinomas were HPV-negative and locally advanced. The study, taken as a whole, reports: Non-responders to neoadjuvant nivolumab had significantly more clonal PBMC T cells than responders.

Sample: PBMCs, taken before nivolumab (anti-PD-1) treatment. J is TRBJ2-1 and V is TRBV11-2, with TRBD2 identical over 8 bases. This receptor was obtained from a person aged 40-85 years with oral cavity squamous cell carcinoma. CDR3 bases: TGTGCCAGCAGCCAAGCCGGGACTAGGGGGTACAATGAGCAGTTCTTC. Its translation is CASSQAGTRGYNEQFF.